This T cell receptor (beta chain) was recorded in a study of T cell responses to AZD1222 COVID-19 vaccine. V was shortened by 0 bases and J by 4 bases, with 9 bases between the two germline ends. CDR1 LGHNA and CDR2 YSLEER come from the germline V gene. There are 14 residues in the CDR3. Only in-frame clones appear in the TCRdb table, and some are missing; sequencing was by immunoSEQ multiplex PCR. The sample holds some 100,000 clones, about 86% seen once. The chain uses TRBV4-3 and TRBJ1-2; TRBD1 is a possible D gene (6 bases). Material: peripheral blood, obtained 28 days after the second AZD1222 dose. The TCR sequence derives from an adult who received the AZD1222 COVID-19 vaccine. The CDR3 bases are TGCGCCAGCAGCCAAGAGGACAGTTCCTATGGCTACACCTTC. Encoded protein: CASSQEDSSYGYTF.